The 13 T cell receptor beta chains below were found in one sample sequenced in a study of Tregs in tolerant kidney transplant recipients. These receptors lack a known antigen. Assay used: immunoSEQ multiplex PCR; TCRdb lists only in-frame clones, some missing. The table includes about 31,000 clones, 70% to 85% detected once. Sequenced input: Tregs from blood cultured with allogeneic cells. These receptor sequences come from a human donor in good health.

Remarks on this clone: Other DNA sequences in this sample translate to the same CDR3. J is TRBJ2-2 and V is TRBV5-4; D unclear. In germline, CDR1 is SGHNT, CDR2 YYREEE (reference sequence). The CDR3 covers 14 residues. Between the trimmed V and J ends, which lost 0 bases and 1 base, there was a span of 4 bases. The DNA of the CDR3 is TGTGCCAGCAGCTTGGCCCTGAACACCGGGGAGCTGTTTTTT. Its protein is CASSLALNTGELFF. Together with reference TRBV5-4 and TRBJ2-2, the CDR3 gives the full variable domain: ETGVTQSPTHLIKTRGQQVTLRCSSQSGHNTVSWYQQALGQGPQFIFQYYREEENGRGNFPPRFSGLQFPNYSSELNVNALELDDSALYLCASSLALNTGELFFGEGSRLTVL.

Here the CDR3 DNA reads TGTGCCAGCAGCTTATCCCTCGAATCCTACGAGCAGTACTTC. This gives the protein CASSLSLESYEQYF. The chain has TRBV11-3 and TRBJ2-7; D is unclear. CDR1 and CDR2 (germline): SGHNT, YENEEA. The CDR3 runs to 14 residues. V dropped 2 bases and J dropped 1 base, with 9 bases sitting between them.

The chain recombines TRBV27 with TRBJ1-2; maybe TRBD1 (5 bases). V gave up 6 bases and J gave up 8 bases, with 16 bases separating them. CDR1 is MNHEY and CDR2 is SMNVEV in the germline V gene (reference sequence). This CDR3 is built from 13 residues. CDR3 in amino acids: CASSRGGASGYTF. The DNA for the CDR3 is TGTGCCAGCAGCCGTGGCGGGGCGTCAGGCTACACCTTC.

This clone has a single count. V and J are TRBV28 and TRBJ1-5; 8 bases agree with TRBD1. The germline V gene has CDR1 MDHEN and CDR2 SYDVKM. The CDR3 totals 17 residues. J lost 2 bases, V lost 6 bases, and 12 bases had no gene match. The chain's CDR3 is CASSRLTGVMGNQPQHF. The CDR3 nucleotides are TGTGCCAGCAGCCGCCTGACAGGGGTGATGGGCAATCAGCCCCAGCATTTT.

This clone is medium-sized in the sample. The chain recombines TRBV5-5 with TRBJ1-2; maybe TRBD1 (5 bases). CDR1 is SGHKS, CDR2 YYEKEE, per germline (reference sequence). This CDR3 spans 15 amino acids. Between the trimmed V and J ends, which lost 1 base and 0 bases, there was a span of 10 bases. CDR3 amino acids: CASSLTGQANYGYTF. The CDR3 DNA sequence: TGTGCCAGCAGCTTGACAGGCCAAGCTAACTATGGCTACACCTTC.

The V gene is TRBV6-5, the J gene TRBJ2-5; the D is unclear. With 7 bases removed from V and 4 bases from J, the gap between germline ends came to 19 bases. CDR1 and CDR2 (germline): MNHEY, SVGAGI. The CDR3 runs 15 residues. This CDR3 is CASNSKGARPETQYF. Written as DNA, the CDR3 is TGTGCCAGCAACTCGAAGGGCGCAAGACCAGAGACCCAGTACTTC.

The CDR3 region has the DNA TGTGCCAGCAGAAGGACTAGCTCCTACAATGAGCAGTTCTTC. Amino acid sequence: CASRRTSSYNEQFF. The chain couples TRBV2 to TRBJ2-1, with 7 nucleotides matching TRBD2. The ends lost 6 bases at V and 0 bases at J; junction bases unmatched: 2. Germline V CDR1 and CDR2: SNHLY, FYNNEI. The CDR3 consists of 14 residues.

The CDR3 DNA follows: TGTGCCAGCAGCTTGGAGGTGGGAGCGCTTTACAATGAGCAGTTCTTC. This sequence encodes CASSLEVGALYNEQFF. The rearrangement links TRBV5-8 to TRBJ2-1; a weak D match, TRBD2 (5 bases). V lost 0 bases and J lost 4, with 14 bases in between. The length of the CDR3 is 16 residues. The germline CDR1 and CDR2 sequences are SGHTS and YDEGEE.

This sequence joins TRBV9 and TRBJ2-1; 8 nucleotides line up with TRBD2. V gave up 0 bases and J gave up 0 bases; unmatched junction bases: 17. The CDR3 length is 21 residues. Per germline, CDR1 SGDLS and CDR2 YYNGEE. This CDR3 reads CASSVASLGGLVSSSYNEQFF. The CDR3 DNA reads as TGTGCCAGCAGCGTAGCCTCGCTGGGGGGACTAGTCTCCAGCTCCTACAATGAGCAGTTCTTC. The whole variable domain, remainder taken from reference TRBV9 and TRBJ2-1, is DSGVTQTPKHLITATGQRVTLRCSPRSGDLSVYWYQQSLDQGLQFLIQYYNGEERAKGNILERFSAQQFPDLHSELNLSSLELGDSALYFCASSVASLGGLVSSSYNEQFFGPGTRLTVL.

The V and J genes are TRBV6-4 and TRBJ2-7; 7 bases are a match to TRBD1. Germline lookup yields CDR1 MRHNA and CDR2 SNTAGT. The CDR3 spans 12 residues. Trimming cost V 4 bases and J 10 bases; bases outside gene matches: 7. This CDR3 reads CASSAPRQGQYF. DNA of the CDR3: TGTGCCAGCAGTGCCCCCAGACAGGGACAGTACTTC.

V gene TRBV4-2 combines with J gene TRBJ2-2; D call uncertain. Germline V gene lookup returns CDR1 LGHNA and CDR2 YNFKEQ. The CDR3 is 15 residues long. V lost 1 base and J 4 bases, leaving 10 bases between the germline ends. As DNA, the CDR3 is TGTGCCAGCAGCCAAGGCAGCATAGGCACCGGGGAGCTGTTTTTT. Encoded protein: CASSQGSIGTGELFF.

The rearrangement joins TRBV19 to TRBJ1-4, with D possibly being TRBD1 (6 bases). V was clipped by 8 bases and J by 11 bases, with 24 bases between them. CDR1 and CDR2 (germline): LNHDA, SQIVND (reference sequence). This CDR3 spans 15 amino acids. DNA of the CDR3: TGTGCCAGTCGAGGGTCGGGGGGGGCTGGAAATAAACTGTTTTTT. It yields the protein CASRGSGGAGNKLFF.

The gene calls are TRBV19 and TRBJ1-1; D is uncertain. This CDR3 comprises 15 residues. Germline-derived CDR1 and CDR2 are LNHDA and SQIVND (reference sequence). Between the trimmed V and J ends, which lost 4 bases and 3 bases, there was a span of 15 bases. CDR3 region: CASSTGGGTDTEAFF. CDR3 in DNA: TGTGCCAGTAGTACCGGAGGTGGTACGGACACTGAAGCTTTCTTT. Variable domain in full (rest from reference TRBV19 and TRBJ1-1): DGGITQSPKYLFRKEGQNVTLSCEQNLNHDAMYWYRQDPGQGLRLIYYSQIVNDFQKGDIAEGYSVSREKKESFPLTVTSAQKNPTAFYLCASSTGGGTDTEAFFGQGTRLTVV.